The rows below give T cell receptor beta chains drawn from one sample of a study of Graves' ophthalmopathy and Graves' hyperthyroidism. TCRdb re-called the multiplex PCR reads through MiXCR, storing one row per CDR3 protein. The sample includes roughly 400,000 distinct CDR3 sequences, about 18% of them seen just once. Sequenced input: peripheral blood. These receptors were obtained from a woman between 18 and 29 years old with Graves' ophthalmopathy. Each CDR3 is given with its conserved first and last residue. The order of the fields is V gene, D gene, clone size, CDR3 protein. D genes are given only for firm matches. Clone sizes are given selectively: once, few, many, or a class where the clone is expanded.

TRBV28,.,many,CASSFDSANTGELFF
TRBV20-1,.,many,CSALVAGAESSPLHF
TRBV6-2/TRBV6-3,TRBD1,many,CASSSNRQGRMNTEAFF
TRBV20-1,.,many,CSARRGVF
TRBV5-1,.,many,CASSLSADTQYF
TRBV29-1,.,many,CSGQRAGGGEQYF
TRBV4-3,.,many,CASSLRGGGPTETQYF
TRBV7-8,.,many,CASSLGTRRGYTF
TRBV10-3,TRBD1,.,CAIRGTGATEETQYF
TRBV7-3,.,many,CASGSTVNTEAFF
TRBV18,.,.,CASSPVVGQGGETQYF
TRBV4-3,.,.,CASSQDLGGLGRYEQYF